This T cell receptor beta chain came from a study of blood T cell repertoires in COVID-19. Original processing notes: From reference gene primer amplification, estimates of nucleated cell counts were derived. Using immunoSEQ multiplex PCR, the repertoire was profiled, and TCRdb retains in-frame clones only, with some absent. V, J and clone size derive from that table, while D and trimming were established from the DNA sequence. The data show roughly 60,000 clones, roughly nine tenths seen once. The sequencing sample was made of peripheral blood. The receptor's source is a human donor with acute or convalescent COVID-19. The donor label of this sample is uncertain.

CDR3 in DNA: TGTGCCAGCAGTTCACCGGGACAACCCAATCAGCCCCAGCATTTT. It yields the protein CASSSPGQPNQPQHF. The gene calls are TRBV28 and TRBJ1-5; D might be TRBD1 (6 bases). This CDR3 comprises 15 residues. The germline V gene encodes CDR1 MDHEN and CDR2 SYDVKM. V dropped 4 bases and J dropped 3 bases, with 13 bases sitting between them.